Shown below are 24 T cell receptor beta chains from a single sample sequenced in a study of cytomegalovirus exposure and HLA in healthy donors. PCR employed 60 Vbeta and 13 Jbeta primers. Produced via immunoSEQ multiplex PCR; TCRdb's table is partial and in-frame only. The table lists hundreds of thousands of clones, 80% to 90% of them singletons. The material sequenced was PBMCs. Receptor source: a woman under 30 in good health and CMV-seronegative.

J is TRBJ1-3 and V is TRBV18; the D gene is possibly TRBD1 (5 bases). Trimming shortened V by 0 bases and J by 0 bases, and 9 bases separated the two germline ends. CDR1 is KGHSH, CDR2 LQKENI, per germline. The CDR3 is 16 residues long. The CDR3 sequence is CASSPPGRDSGNTIYF. As DNA, the CDR3 is TGTGCCAGCTCACCACCGGGCAGGGACTCTGGAAACACCATATATTTT. The whole variable domain, filled in from reference TRBV18 and TRBJ1-3, reads NAGVMQNPRHLVRRRGQEARLRCSPMKGHSHVYWYRQLPEEGLKFMVYLQKENIIDESGMPKERFSAEFPKEGPSILRIQQVVRGDSAAYFCASSPPGRDSGNTIYFGEGSWLTVV.

V and J are TRBV7-2 and TRBJ1-5; D not certain. The germline V gene has CDR1 SGHTA and CDR2 FQGNSA. Trimming stripped 1 base from V and 6 bases from J, with 10 bases between. This CDR3 spans 14 amino acids. The DNA for the CDR3 is TGTGCCAGCAGCTTAGTAGCTCAAACTCAGCCCCAGCATTTT. Protein: CASSLVAQTQPQHF.

The chain links TRBV19 to TRBJ1-1; D is unclear. The CDR3 runs 12 residues. Trimming removed 5 bases from V and 4 bases from J, with 8 bases in between. Germline lookup yields CDR1 LNHDA and CDR2 SQIVND (reference sequence). The DNA of the CDR3 is TGTGCCAGTAGTGGCGGTCCCACTGAAGCTTTCTTT. Its translation is CASSGGPTEAFF. Full variable domain (rest looked up from reference TRBV19 and TRBJ1-1): DGGITQSPKYLFRKEGQNVTLSCEQNLNHDAMYWYRQDPGQGLRLIYYSQIVNDFQKGDIAEGYSVSREKKESFPLTVTSAQKNPTAFYLCASSGGPTEAFFGQGTRLTVV.

V usage is TRBV11-3 and J usage is TRBJ2-5; no definite D call. Trimming took off 2 bases at V and 5 bases at J, with 12 bases between the two ends. CDR3 length: 14 residues. Germline V lookup: CDR1 SGHNT, CDR2 YENEEA. The CDR3 DNA sequence: TGTGCCAGCAGCTTATTAGGAGAAGTCGAGACCCAGTACTTC. This translates into CASSLLGEVETQYF.

This clone was picked up one time. V usage is TRBV15 and J usage is TRBJ1-6; D is possibly TRBD1 (6 bases). This CDR3 is built from 12 residues. In germline, CDR1 is LNHNV, CDR2 YYDKDF (reference sequence). The V gene lost 10 bases and the J gene lost 7 bases, with 11 bases spanning the gap. CDR3 protein: CAIRTANSPLHF. The CDR3 DNA sequence: TGTGCCATTCGGACAGCGAATTCACCCCTCCACTTT.

The chain has TRBV7-9 and TRBJ1-2; 8 bases map to TRBD1. CDR1 SEHNR and CDR2 FQNEAQ come from the germline V gene (reference sequence). V dropped 4 bases and J dropped 8; count of bases not matched to a gene: 15. CDR3 length equals 16 residues. The CDR3 sequence is CASSYQTGTGAGGYTF. CDR3 in DNA: TGTGCCAGCAGCTATCAAACCGGGACAGGCGCAGGCGGCTACACCTTC.

The V and J genes are TRBV2 and TRBJ2-7; the match to TRBD1 covers 7 bases. V lost 6 bases, J lost 4 bases, and 3 bases stayed unmatched. In germline, CDR1 is SNHLY, CDR2 FYNNEI. The CDR3 is 12 amino acids. CDR3 region: CASRDRSYEQYF. The CDR3 nucleotides are TGTGCCAGCAGGGACAGGAGTTACGAGCAGTACTTC.

As regards this clone: Its ends do not fully match the called genes, so a read error is possible. The chain combines TRBV7-8 with TRBJ1-3, with a tentative D call TRBD1 (6 bases). This CDR3 has 15 amino acids. Germline loops: CDR1 SGHVS, CDR2 FQNEAQ. CDR3 region: CASSLAGARGNTIYF. The CDR3 region has the DNA TGTGCCAGCAGCCTAGCGGGGGCGCGGGGAAACACCATATATTTT.

The V gene is TRBV29-1, the J gene TRBJ2-3; maybe TRBD2 (5 bases). Germline V gives CDR1 SQVTM, CDR2 ANQGSEA. Deletions cut 6 bases from V and 3 bases from J, with 13 bases between. The CDR3 runs 13 residues. CDR3: CSVTTRLTDTQYF. As DNA, the CDR3 is TGCAGCGTAACAACTAGGTTAACAGATACGCAGTATTTT.

The chain employs TRBV5-1 and TRBJ2-1; 8 nucleotides line up with TRBD2. CDR1 is SGHRS, CDR2 YFSETQ, per germline. V shed 4 bases and J 4 bases; nucleotides not matched to a gene: 13. The CDR3 sequence is 17 residues long. The CDR3 here is CASSVGPQREPYNEQFF. CDR3 coding DNA: TGCGCCAGCAGCGTTGGCCCGCAGCGGGAGCCATACAATGAGCAGTTCTTC.

J is TRBJ1-1 and V is TRBV9; D is unresolved. The CDR3 consists of 15 residues. CDR1 is SGDLS and CDR2 is YYNGEE in the germline V gene. V was pared by 0 bases and J by 1 base, with 10 bases between. This CDR3 is CASSVGATRNTEAFF. The CDR3 nucleotides read TGTGCCAGCAGCGTAGGGGCCACGCGGAACACTGAAGCTTTCTTT.

This CDR3 reads CASSPGVSYEQYF. The CDR3 bases are TGTGCCAGCAGCCCCGGGGTATCTTACGAGCAGTACTTC. The rearrangement links TRBV7-9 to TRBJ2-7; tentatively, D is TRBD2 (5 bases). The V end was cut by 5 bases, the J end by 4 bases, with 12 bases between. This CDR3 is built from 13 residues. The germline gives CDR1 SEHNR, CDR2 FQNEAQ (reference sequence).

This sequence joins TRBV18 and TRBJ1-4, with TRBD1 as a possible D gene (5 bases). This CDR3 is built from 18 residues. The germline gives CDR1 KGHSH, CDR2 LQKENI. Trimming pared 3 bases from V and 0 bases from J, leaving 17 bases between. CDR3: CASSPLAVTVATNEKLFF. The DNA of the CDR3 is TGTGCCAGCTCACCTCTGGCGGTGACAGTTGCAACTAATGAAAAACTGTTTTTT.

This sequence joins TRBV7-2 and TRBJ1-5; no definite D call. V was cut by 1 base and J by 0 bases, with 7 bases left in between. CDR1 SGHTA and CDR2 FQGNSA come from the germline V gene. The length of the CDR3 is 15 residues. As DNA, the CDR3 is TGTGCCAGCAGCTTAGACGGGAATAGCAATCAGCCCCAGCATTTT. It is translated as CASSLDGNSNQPQHF.

This sequence joins TRBV11-2 and TRBJ2-7; tentatively, D is TRBD2 (5 bases). V was cut by 6 bases and J by 2 bases, with 11 bases left in between. Germline V gene lookup returns CDR1 SGHAT and CDR2 FQNNGV. This CDR3 is 13 amino acids long. The CDR3 is CASRAGVAYEQYF. The CDR3 region has the DNA TGTGCCAGCAGGGCCGGGGTGGCCTACGAGCAGTACTTC.

The V and J genes are TRBV2 and TRBJ2-7; tentatively, D is TRBD1 (6 bases). In germline, CDR1 is SNHLY, CDR2 FYNNEI. Between the trimmed V and J ends, which lost 6 bases and 2 bases, there was a span of 11 bases. The length of the CDR3 is 13 residues. Here the CDR3 DNA reads TGTGCCAGCAGCCGGGACACCACCTACGAGCAGTACTTC. It translates to CASSRDTTYEQYF.

The V and J genes are TRBV11-3 and TRBJ1-1, with TRBD1 identical over 7 bases. Germline trimming cut 5 bases from V and 7 bases from J; bases unmatched to any gene: 7. This CDR3 has 13 residues. CDR1 SGHNT and CDR2 YENEEA come from the germline V gene. In DNA, the CDR3 is TGTGCCAGCAGCCCGGGACAGCCTTTTGAAGCTTTCTTT. Its protein is CASSPGQPFEAFF.

V usage is TRBV4-2 and J usage is TRBJ2-7; 14 nucleotides line up with TRBD2. CDR3 size: 16 residues. The germline gives CDR1 LGHNA, CDR2 YNFKEQ. V dropped 0 bases and J dropped 5; count of bases not matched to a gene: 3. The CDR3 loop is CASSQETGLAGDEQYF. The CDR3 nucleotides are TGTGCCAGCAGCCAAGAAACGGGACTAGCGGGAGACGAGCAGTACTTC.

The chain couples TRBV11-3 to TRBJ1-1; 8 nucleotides agree with TRBD1. J lost 11 bases, V lost 5 bases, and 13 bases had no gene match. From germline, CDR1 is SGHNT and CDR2 YENEEA. The CDR3 loop spans 14 amino acids. The chain's CDR3 is CASSKFTGGDPAFF. In DNA form, the CDR3 reads TGTGCCAGCAGCAAATTTACAGGGGGGGATCCGGCTTTCTTT.

This chain joins TRBV11-3 and TRBJ2-7; TRBD1 is a possible D gene (5 bases). Germline CDR1 SGHNT, CDR2 YENEEA. The CDR3 runs to 14 residues. Trimming took off 4 bases at V and 2 bases at J, with 12 bases between the two ends. The CDR3 region has the DNA TGTGCCAGCAGCTACCTAGGGGTAGCCTACGAGCAGTACTTC. Protein: CASSYLGVAYEQYF.

The genes are TRBV5-1 and TRBJ2-2, with 7 bases that match TRBD1. Germline CDR1 is SGHRS and CDR2 is YFSETQ. The CDR3 covers 14 residues. Trimming took 0 bases from V and 6 from J; bases not matched to a gene: 2. The CDR3 loop is CASSLGQGAGELFF. The CDR3 DNA reads TGCGCCAGCAGCTTGGGGCAGGGGGCCGGGGAGCTGTTTTTT.

J is TRBJ1-5 and V is TRBV6-1; D gene uncertain. The CDR3 is 13 amino acids. Germline values: CDR1 MNHNS, CDR2 SASEGT. Trimming stripped 0 bases from V and 11 bases from J, with 11 bases between. In DNA form, the CDR3 reads TGTGCCAGCAGTGAAGCAAATTGGGCGTCCCAGCATTTT. Protein product: CASSEANWASQHF.

CDR3 region: CASTGLAGPTGELFF. For the CDR3, the DNA is TGTGCCAGCACGGGACTAGCGGGGCCCACCGGGGAGCTGTTTTTT. This sequence joins TRBV2 and TRBJ2-2; TRBD2 agrees at 13 bases. The CDR3 sequence is 15 residues long. Germline V gene data show CDR1 as SNHLY and CDR2 as FYNNEI. Trimming took 7 bases from V and 4 from J; bases not matched to a gene: 3.

This clone came up once. The chain carries TRBV19 and TRBJ2-7, with D tentatively TRBD2 (5 bases). The CDR3 totals 14 residues. Deletions cut 5 bases from V and 2 bases from J, with 13 bases between. Germline lookup yields CDR1 LNHDA and CDR2 SQIVND (reference sequence). The chain's CDR3 is CASSLGLYTYEQYF. The CDR3, as DNA: TGTGCCAGTAGTTTAGGACTCTATACCTACGAGCAGTACTTC.